This TCR beta chain was sequenced in a study of cytomegalovirus exposure and HLA in healthy donors. In the study overall: Earlier, 117 million unique TCR beta sequences were recovered from around 200 million T cells by an analysis. Clustering assigned about 80% of the roughly 380 genotyped donors to the Caucasian-associated ancestry cluster. Findings and caveats of the study: A list of 150 to 200 TCR beta chains associated with cytomegalovirus was given.

The V gene lost 1 base and the J gene lost 1 base, with 10 bases spanning the gap. There are 14 residues in the CDR3. CDR1 is SQVTM and CDR2 is ANQGSEA in the germline V gene. With regard to this clone: The antigen remains undetermined.

The PCR used 60 Vbeta and 13 Jbeta primers. Data came from immunoSEQ multiplex PCR; TCRdb stores just in-frame clones and leaves some out. The table records 150,000 to 200,000 clones, roughly 88% of them present only once. The chain recombines TRBV29-1 with TRBJ2-5; a possible D gene is TRBD2 (6 bases). The specimen was PBMCs. This receptor was obtained from a man between 18 and 35 years old in good health and CMV-seropositive. The CDR3 nucleotides read TGCAGCGTTGAAGGGAGACTAGTCCAAGAGACCCAGTACTTC. Its translation is CSVEGRLVQETQYF.